A selection of T cell receptor beta chains follows, all from one sample in a study of blood T cell repertoires in COVID-19. Libraries were prepared by immunoSEQ multiplex PCR; TCRdb keeps only in-frame clonotypes and omits some of them. The data contain 150,000 to 190,000 clones, approximately 80% of them seen just once; the ten biggest clones take up approximately 3.7%. The sequencing sample was made of peripheral blood. The receptors derive from a woman of 80 years or more with acute or convalescent COVID-19. Each CDR3 is given with its conserved first and last residue. D genes are given only for firm matches. Size tells how often a clone was seen (once, few, many) or the class of an expanded clone, and some rows leave it out.

V: TRBV30; J: TRBJ2-1; size: NA; D: NA; CDR3: CAWSAPAGLRSVYEQFF; DNA: TGTGCCTGGAGCGCCCCCGCGGGACTCAGATCGGTCTATGAGCAGTTCTTC
V: TRBV5-1; J: TRBJ2-7; size: NA; D: TRBD1; CDR3: CASSLDRDYEQYF; DNA: TGCGCCAGCAGCTTAGACAGGGACTACGAGCAGTACTTC
V: TRBV6-1; J: TRBJ2-5; size: NA; D: NA; CDR3: CASSEIGGIETQYF; DNA: TGTGCCAGCAGTGAAATAGGGGGTATAGAGACCCAGTACTTC
V: TRBV3-1/TRBV3-2; J: TRBJ2-1; size: NA; D: NA; CDR3: CASSQVVGSSYNEQFF; DNA: TGTGCCAGCAGCCAAGTGGTTGGGAGCTCCTACAATGAGCAGTTCTTC
V: TRBV7-8; J: TRBJ2-3; size: NA; D: TRBD1; CDR3: CASSVDRVAQYF; DNA: TGTGCCAGCAGCGTAGACAGGGTGGCGCAGTATTTT
V: TRBV6-1; J: TRBJ2-7; size: NA; D: TRBD2; CDR3: CASSETSGVEQYF; DNA: TGTGCCAGCAGTGAAACTAGCGGGGTCGAGCAGTACTTC
V: TRBV28; J: TRBJ2-7; size: NA; D: TRBD2; CDR3: CASSLGGGRGLREQYF; DNA: TGTGCCAGCAGTTTGGGCGGAGGACGGGGACTACGCGAGCAGTACTTC
V: TRBV3-1/TRBV3-2; J: TRBJ1-1; size: few; D: NA; CDR3: CASSQRGFTEAFF; DNA: TGTGCCAGCAGCCAACGGGGGTTTACTGAAGCTTTCTTT
V: TRBV19; J: TRBJ1-1; size: NA; D: NA; CDR3: CASSPQVTNTEAFF; DNA: TGTGCCAGTAGTCCACAGGTTACGAACACTGAAGCTTTCTTT
V: TRBV6-5; J: TRBJ2-7; size: NA; D: NA; CDR3: CASSSQGGEQYF; DNA: TGTGCCAGCAGCTCCCAGGGGGGTGAGCAGTACTTC
V: TRBV18; J: TRBJ1-4; size: NA; D: NA; CDR3: CASSQQGTNEKLFF; DNA: TGTGCCAGCTCACAACAGGGAACTAATGAAAAACTGTTTTTT
V: TRBV5-1; J: TRBJ1-2; size: NA; D: TRBD1; CDR3: CASSLTGDAYGYTF; DNA: TGCGCCAGCAGTCTCACAGGGGACGCCTACGGCTACACCTTC
V: TRBV2; J: TRBJ1-2; size: many; D: TRBD1; CDR3: CASSEAGTGAGGYTF; DNA: TGTGCCAGCAGTGAAGCCGGTACAGGGGCGGGTGGCTACACCTTC
V: TRBV6-5; J: TRBJ1-1; size: once; D: NA; CDR3: CATTRDMNTEAFF; DNA: TGTGCCACAACCAGGGATATGAACACTGAAGCTTTCTTT
V: TRBV19; J: TRBJ1-5; size: NA; D: TRBD1; CDR3: CASSPTGGSLGQPQHF; DNA: TGTGCCAGTAGTCCAACAGGGGGCTCTTTAGGTCAGCCCCAGCATTTT
V: TRBV5-1; J: TRBJ2-7; size: NA; D: NA; CDR3: CASSLNYEQYF; DNA: TGCGCCAGCAGCCTTAACTACGAGCAGTACTTC